This T cell receptor beta chain was obtained from a study of blood T cell repertoires in COVID-19. At the level of the study: Samples came from the United States, Italy and Spain, spanning acute and convalescent COVID-19. Sources were T cells, B-cell-depleted T cells, or PBMCs; the material itself was cDNA or gDNA.

With 5 bases removed from V and 3 bases from J, the gap between germline ends came to 17 bases. The CDR3 is made up of 15 amino acids. Germline assignment: CDR1 SEHNR and CDR2 FQNEAQ (reference sequence). Original methodology: Quantification of nucleated cells was approximated via reference gene primer amplification. TCRdb's table, derived via immunoSEQ multiplex PCR, lists solely in-frame clones and lacks some. V, J and clone size reflect that table, while D and trimming were determined from the DNA. The table includes fewer than 350,000 clones, about 87% detected once. The sequence derives from a woman in her forties or fifties who had recovered from COVID-19. Material for sequencing was peripheral blood. The gene calls are TRBV7-9 and TRBJ2-7; D not resolved. The CDR3 spells CASSRSEPPRYEQYF. CDR3 bases: TGTGCCAGCAGCCGGAGCGAGCCCCCCCGCTACGAGCAGTACTTC.